Below, one T cell receptor beta chain is given with its context. Its cognate antigen is unknown. Assay: immunoSEQ multiplex PCR; the TCRdb copy retains only in-frame clones and omits some. The sample includes some 30,000 clones, 72% of them seen just once. Sequencing was preceded by expansion of antigen-specific CD4+ T cells with viral peptide pools in the ViraFEST assay. With 9 to 11 days of culture completed, CD4+ T cells were isolated. According to the study, vaccine recipients showed no prior SARS-CoV-2 infection and negative nucleocapsid antibodies. PBMC cultures contained some 2.1 million cells per well, approximately 10 IU/ml IL-2 and roughly 9.5 ug/ml peptides. On days 3 and 7, fresh IL-2 medium replaced half the medium. The data derive from a study of vaccination effects on CD4 cells after COVID-19. Study observations and caveats: Cross-reaction with common cold coronaviruses was seen in only 1 of 255 vaccine-induced clones from healthy vaccinees. Late after vaccination, infection- and vaccine-induced clones showed marked clonal contraction.

CDR3 length equals 15 residues. Germline CDR1 and CDR2: LNHDA and SQIVND (reference sequence). V gave up 7 bases and J gave up 1 base, with 14 bases separating them. The V gene is TRBV19, the J gene TRBJ2-4; a possible D gene is TRBD2 (6 bases). This sample comprised CD4+ T cells from PBMCs cultured with SARS-CoV-2 spike peptides, obtained before COVID-19 vaccination. The TCR comes from a human donor who received a COVID-19 vaccine. CDR3 coding DNA: TGTGCCAGTATGCGGGGAGGTCTCGCCAAAAACATTCAGTACTTC. Encoded protein: CASMRGGLAKNIQYF. Full variable domain (rest looked up from reference TRBV19 and TRBJ2-4): DGGITQSPKYLFRKEGQNVTLSCEQNLNHDAMYWYRQDPGQGLRLIYYSQIVNDFQKGDIAEGYSVSREKKESFPLTVTSAQKNPTAFYLCASMRGGLAKNIQYFGAGTRLSVL.